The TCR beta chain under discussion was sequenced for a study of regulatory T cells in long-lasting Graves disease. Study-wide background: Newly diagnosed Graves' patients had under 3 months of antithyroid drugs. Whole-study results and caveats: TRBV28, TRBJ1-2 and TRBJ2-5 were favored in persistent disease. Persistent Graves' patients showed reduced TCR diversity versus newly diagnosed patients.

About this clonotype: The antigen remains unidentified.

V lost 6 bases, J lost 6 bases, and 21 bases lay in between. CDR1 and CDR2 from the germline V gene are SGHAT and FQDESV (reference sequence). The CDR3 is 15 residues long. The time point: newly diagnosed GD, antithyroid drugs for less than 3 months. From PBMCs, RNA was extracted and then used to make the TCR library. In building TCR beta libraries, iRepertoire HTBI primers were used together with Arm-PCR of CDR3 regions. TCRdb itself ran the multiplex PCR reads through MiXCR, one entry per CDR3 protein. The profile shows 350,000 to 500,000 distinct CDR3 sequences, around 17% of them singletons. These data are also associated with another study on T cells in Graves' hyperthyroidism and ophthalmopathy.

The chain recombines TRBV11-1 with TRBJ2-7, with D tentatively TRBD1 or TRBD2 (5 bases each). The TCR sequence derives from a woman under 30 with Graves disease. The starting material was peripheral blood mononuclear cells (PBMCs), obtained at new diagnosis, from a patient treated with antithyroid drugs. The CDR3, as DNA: TGTGCCAGCAGTGAGGGGCGGACCCCCTTTGGCGAGCAGTACTTC. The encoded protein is CASSEGRTPFGEQYF.